A selection of T cell receptor beta chains follows, all from one sample in a study of blood T cell repertoires in COVID-19. Using immunoSEQ multiplex PCR, the repertoire was profiled, and TCRdb retains in-frame clones only, with some absent. The sample consists of under 250,000 clones, 75% to 90% of them appearing once. Sequencing used PBMCs or T cells enriched from blood (not recorded which). The receptors originated from a woman in her 40s who had been exposed to COVID-19. Both conserved end residues are part of each CDR3. A D gene is named only where the DNA matches it firmly. Size is omitted from some rows. Given values are once, few, many or a class for expanded clones.

d_gene	v_gene	abundance	len	j_gene	CDR3aa	CDR3nt
.	TRBV29-1	.	13	TRBJ2-5	CSVARRLGETQYF	TGCAGCGTAGCGAGACGCCTCGGGGAGACCCAGTACTTC
.	TRBV6-5	once	13	TRBJ2-5	CASSPIEGQTQYF	TGTGCCAGCTCACCGATCGAGGGCCAGACCCAGTACTTC
.	TRBV7-9	.	14	TRBJ1-2	CASSLAQGNYGYTF	TGTGCCAGCAGCTTAGCGCAGGGTAACTATGGCTACACCTTC
TRBD1	TRBV4-1	.	14	TRBJ1-1	CASSYGTGNTEAFF	TGCGCCAGCAGCTACGGGACAGGGAACACTGAAGCTTTCTTT
TRBD2	TRBV5-4	.	16	TRBJ2-2	CASSPLAGSNTGELFF	TGTGCCAGCAGCCCCTTAGCGGGGTCGAACACCGGGGAGCTGTTTTTT
.	TRBV5-4	.	15	TRBJ2-1	CASSRGGTSGHEQFF	TGTGCCAGCAGCCGTGGGGGCACGTCGGGGCATGAGCAGTTCTTC
.	TRBV16	.	17	TRBJ2-3	CASSRSPQYCPRDTQYF	TGTGCCAGCAGCCGGTCTCCCCAATACTGTCCGAGGGATACGCAGTATTTT
.	TRBV30	.	12	TRBJ1-1	CAWSVANTEAFF	TGTGCCTGGAGTGTAGCCAACACTGAAGCTTTCTTT
TRBD1	TRBV27	.	14	TRBJ2-5	CASSLYQGAETQYF	TGTGCCAGCAGTTTATATCAGGGGGCAGAGACCCAGTACTTC
.	TRBV2	.	16	TRBJ2-6	CASSEGPTSGANVLTF	TGTGCCAGCAGTGAGGGCCCGACCTCTGGGGCCAACGTCCTGACTTTC
.	TRBV4-2	.	18	TRBJ1-6	CASSQELQGTSYNSPLHF	TGTGCCAGCAGCCAAGAACTACAGGGTACCTCCTATAATTCACCCCTCCACTTT
.	TRBV11-3	.	14	TRBJ1-1	CASSRRAGNTEAFF	TGTGCCAGCAGCCGCAGGGCAGGGAACACTGAAGCTTTCTTT
.	TRBV7-2	.	14	TRBJ1-1	CASSFSELNTEAFF	TGTGCCAGCAGCTTTTCGGAGTTGAACACTGAAGCTTTCTTT
TRBD1	TRBV9	once	17	TRBJ2-2	CASSVGDTGGANGELFF	TGTGCCAGCAGCGTAGGGGATACAGGGGGCGCAAACGGGGAGCTGTTTTTT
.	TRBV5-6	.	15	TRBJ1-6	CASSLIRGFNSPLHF	TGTGCCAGCAGCCTCATACGGGGTTTTAATTCACCCCTCCACTTT
.	TRBV19	.	14	TRBJ2-2	CASSNTGFTGELFF	TGTGCCAGTAGTAACACAGGGTTCACCGGGGAGCTGTTTTTT
.	TRBV11-2	once	15	TRBJ1-4	CASSLNGQVPEKLFF	TGTGCCAGCAGCTTAAATGGCCAGGTCCCCGAAAAACTGTTTTTT
.	TRBV11-2	.	16	TRBJ1-5	CASSPRSAMSNQPQHF	TGTGCCAGCAGCCCCCGCAGCGCGATGAGCAATCAGCCCCAGCATTTT
.	TRBV6-1	.	15	TRBJ1-4	CASSERRQGNEKLFF	TGTGCCAGCAGTGAACGGCGGCAGGGTAATGAAAAACTGTTTTTT
.	TRBV5-1	few	14	TRBJ2-3	CASSSWQNTDTQYF	TGCGCCAGCAGCAGTTGGCAGAACACAGATACGCAGTATTTT
.	TRBV7-2	.	14	TRBJ2-1	CASSSGPFAGEQFF	TGTGCCAGCAGCTCCGGACCTTTTGCGGGTGAGCAGTTCTTC
TRBD1	TRBV11-2	.	11	TRBJ1-2	CASSSDRVRTF	TGTGCCAGCAGCTCGGACAGGGTGAGGACCTTC
.	TRBV5-1	.	12	TRBJ1-1	CASSSEGTEAFF	TGCGCCAGCAGCTCGGAGGGCACTGAAGCTTTCTTT
TRBD2	TRBV29-1	once	19	TRBJ2-3	CSVDTLSLVVAGDTDTQYF	TGCAGCGTTGACACCCTTTCCCTCGTAGTAGCGGGAGATACAGATACGCAGTATTTT
.	TRBV9	.	14	TRBJ1-2	CASSVAPENYGYTF	TGTGCCAGCAGCGTAGCCCCGGAGAACTATGGCTACACCTTC
.	TRBV7-9	.	14	TRBJ1-1	CASGPGAGNTEAFF	TGTGCCAGCGGACCTGGGGCAGGGAACACTGAAGCTTTCTTT
TRBD2	TRBV11-3	.	14	TRBJ2-3	CASSLGGSTDTQYF	TGTGCCAGCAGCCTCGGGGGGAGCACAGATACGCAGTATTTT
.	TRBV27	.	12	TRBJ2-7	CASSTQGYEQYF	TGTGCCAGCAGTACACAGGGCTACGAGCAGTACTTC
.	TRBV19	.	16	TRBJ2-1	CATSSLPGRENNEQFF	TGTGCCACATCTTCACTCCCGGGACGGGAGAACAATGAGCAGTTCTTC
TRBD1	TRBV6-5	once	14	TRBJ1-1	CASSTDRAGTEAFF	TGTGCCAGCAGTACGGACAGGGCGGGCACTGAAGCTTTCTTT
TRBD1	TRBV7-9	.	14	TRBJ2-3	CASRPNRGTDTQYF	TGTGCCAGCAGACCAAACAGGGGTACAGATACGCAGTATTTT
TRBD2	TRBV14	.	19	TRBJ2-1	CASSQDPSGRPSSYNEQFF	TGTGCCAGCAGCCAAGATCCTAGCGGGAGGCCGAGCTCCTACAATGAGCAGTTCTTC
TRBD1	TRBV30	.	14	TRBJ1-5	CAWSPGQGNQPQHF	TGTGCCTGGAGTCCCGGACAGGGTAATCAGCCCCAGCATTTT
.	TRBV6-2/TRBV6-3	.	15	TRBJ1-6	CASSGAGYYNSPLHF	TGTGCCAGCAGTGGCGCAGGCTACTATAATTCACCCCTCCACTTT
TRBD1	TRBV19	.	14	TRBJ1-5	CASSTDRGNQPQHF	TGTGCCAGTAGTACTGACAGGGGTAATCAGCCCCAGCATTTT
.	TRBV19	few	14	TRBJ1-2	CASSIQGYRYGYTF	TGTGCCAGTAGTATACAGGGATACCGCTATGGCTACACCTTC
TRBD2	TRBV12-3/TRBV12-4	.	13	TRBJ2-3	CASSFGGTVTQYF	TGTGCCAGCAGTTTCGGGGGGACTGTTACGCAGTATTTT